This entry lists 21 T cell receptor beta chains sequenced from one sample in a study of shared clonotypes between healthy human individuals. Profiled with immunoSEQ multiplex PCR; TCRdb holds only in-frame clones, not every one. The sample consists of some 350,000 clones, 74% of them appearing once. What was sequenced was memory CD4+ T cells sorted from blood. The subset: CD45RA-negative fraction. These receptors all stem from a man aged 25-40 years in good health.

The rearrangement links TRBV19 to TRBJ1-5, with TRBD1 identical over 9 bases. After removal of 8 bases from V and 1 base from J, the junction contained 6 bases not matched to a gene. The CDR3 is 15 residues long. The germline CDR1 and CDR2 sequences are LNHDA and SQIVND (reference sequence). In nucleotides, the CDR3 is TGTGCCAGTCGCCTGGACAGGGGAAGCAATCAGCCCCAGCATTTT. This gives the protein CASRLDRGSNQPQHF.

This clone was seen a handful of times. The rearrangement joins TRBV10-2 to TRBJ2-1; D call uncertain. V shed 2 bases and J shed 2 bases, with 1 base lying between them. The V gene's germline CDR1 is WSHSY and CDR2 SAAADI. The CDR3 loop spans 12 amino acids. As DNA, the CDR3 is TGCGCCAGCAGTGAGCCCTACAATGAGCAGTTCTTC. This translates into CASSEPYNEQFF.

V is TRBV18 and J is TRBJ2-1, with 9 bases matching TRBD1. The trim removed 5 bases at V and 6 bases at J, leaving 5 bases unmatched. CDR3 size: 14 residues. From germline, CDR1 is KGHSH and CDR2 LQKENI. CDR3 sequence: CASSRGQGLNEQFF. The CDR3 DNA reads TGTGCCAGCTCAAGGGGACAGGGCCTCAATGAGCAGTTCTTC. Full variable domain (outside the CDR3, taken from reference TRBV18 and TRBJ2-1): NAGVMQNPRHLVRRRGQEARLRCSPMKGHSHVYWYRQLPEEGLKFMVYLQKENIIDESGMPKERFSAEFPKEGPSILRIQQVVRGDSAAYFCASSRGQGLNEQFFGPGTRLTVL.

This chain uses TRBV18 with TRBJ1-2, with 11 bases identical to TRBD1. J lost 5 bases, V lost 8 bases, and 7 bases had no gene match. Germline CDR1 is KGHSH and CDR2 is LQKENI. There are 14 residues in the CDR3. The CDR3 sequence: CASQGTGGPYGYTF. Here the CDR3 DNA reads TGTGCCAGCCAAGGGACAGGGGGGCCGTATGGCTACACCTTC.

This clone was seen a single time. The CDR3 region is CASSLEGQGPKKLFF. In DNA, the CDR3 is TGTGCCAGCAGCTTAGAGGGACAGGGTCCAAAGAAACTGTTTTTT. V usage is TRBV7-9 and J usage is TRBJ1-4; 9 bases map to TRBD1. Germline-derived CDR1 and CDR2 are SEHNR and FQNEAQ (reference sequence). The CDR3 runs to 15 residues. V lost 1 base to trimming and J lost 11 bases; unmatched junction nucleotides: 8.

The gene calls are TRBV2 and TRBJ2-3; D call uncertain. The CDR3 is 12 residues long. Trimming left V 8 bases short and J 5 bases short, with 11 bases between. Germline-derived CDR1 and CDR2 are SNHLY and FYNNEI. CDR3 sequence (DNA): TGTGCCAGCGCAGTGGTTGAAGATACGCAGTATTTT. Amino acids: CASAVVEDTQYF.

Written as DNA, the CDR3 is TGTGCCAGCAGTTACTCGAGTCTAGCGGGTGGGTCCGAGCAGTACTTC. It is translated as CASSYSSLAGGSEQYF. The chain employs TRBV6-5 and TRBJ2-7; 8 nucleotides line up with TRBD2. After removal of 0 bases from V and 6 bases from J, the junction contained 10 bases not matched to a gene. CDR1 MNHEY and CDR2 SVGAGI come from the germline V gene. This CDR3 is built from 16 residues.

This clone was detected a few times. This rearrangement joins TRBV19 to TRBJ1-5; the D is unclear. CDR3 length equals 15 residues. V was clipped by 6 bases and J by 0 bases, with 12 bases between them. Germline CDR1 LNHDA, CDR2 SQIVND (reference sequence). The CDR3 protein is CASRTAYYSNQPQHF. CDR3 nucleotides: TGTGCCAGTAGGACGGCCTACTATAGCAATCAGCCCCAGCATTTT.

The chain joins TRBV6-1 to TRBJ2-7, with TRBD2 matching over 7 bases. The CDR3 spans 11 residues. CDR1 MNHNS and CDR2 SASEGT come from the germline V gene. Trimming removed 4 bases from V and 9 bases from J; junction bases left unmatched: 3. This CDR3 is CASSARGGQYF. DNA of the CDR3: TGTGCCAGCAGTGCCCGCGGGGGGCAGTACTTC.

This rearrangement joins TRBV29-1 to TRBJ1-5; D call uncertain. V dropped 7 bases and J dropped 3 bases, with 13 bases sitting between them. The CDR3 covers 13 residues. Per the germline V gene, CDR1 is SQVTM and CDR2 is ANQGSEA. The CDR3: CSALTAINQPQHF. The DNA for the CDR3 is TGCAGCGCCCTAACAGCGATCAATCAGCCCCAGCATTTT.

The chain couples TRBV2 to TRBJ2-7; perhaps TRBD2 as D (6 bases). The V and J ends lost 2 bases and 5 bases respectively, with 13 bases between them. Germline values: CDR1 SNHLY, CDR2 FYNNEI. This CDR3 spans 14 amino acids. This CDR3 is CASSESWSSDEQYF. As DNA, the CDR3 is TGTGCCAGCAGTGAAAGCTGGTCTAGCGACGAGCAGTACTTC.

This clone appeared a few times. The chain employs TRBV28 and TRBJ2-1; D is tentatively TRBD1 or TRBD2 (6 bases each). V was clipped by 1 base and J by 6 bases, with 10 bases between them. This CDR3 is built from 14 residues. Germline CDR1 and CDR2: MDHEN and SYDVKM. The CDR3 bases are TGTGCCAGCAGTTTATTAGGGGGACTCAATGAGCAGTTCTTC. Protein: CASSLLGGLNEQFF.

This clone has a single count. CDR3 nucleotide sequence: TGTGCCAGCAGTACCCAAGCCTACGAGCAGTACTTC. Translation: CASSTQAYEQYF. The chain joins TRBV6-1 to TRBJ2-7; D ambiguous. This CDR3 spans 12 amino acids. Germline-derived CDR1 and CDR2 are MNHNS and SASEGT. The germline V and J ends were trimmed by 5 bases and 2 bases, with 7 bases remaining between them.

This CDR3 is CASSLVGREINEQFF. For the CDR3, the DNA is TGTGCCAGCAGCTTGGTCGGGCGGGAGATCAATGAGCAGTTCTTC. This chain connects TRBV5-4 to TRBJ2-1, with 7 bases fitting TRBD2. The J segment lost 6 bases and the V segment lost 0 bases, leaving 6 bases of the junction unmatched. The length of the CDR3 is 15 residues. The germline CDR1 and CDR2 sequences are SGHNT and YYREEE (reference sequence).

The chain employs TRBV6-6 and TRBJ2-1; 9 positions match TRBD2. The CDR3 is made up of 15 amino acids. Trimming removed 2 bases from V and 5 bases from J; junction bases left unmatched: 4. Germline V gives CDR1 MNHNY, CDR2 SVGAGI (reference sequence). The CDR3 loop reads CASSYGSGGNNEQFF. As DNA, the CDR3 is TGTGCCAGCAGTTACGGCAGCGGGGGGAACAATGAGCAGTTCTTC.

This chain uses TRBV30 with TRBJ2-1, with 12 nucleotides matching TRBD2. The CDR3 length is 15 residues. CDR1 and CDR2 (germline): GTSNPN, SVGIG (reference sequence). Trimming at V came to 2 bases and at J to 11 bases, leaving 10 bases not matched to a gene. The CDR3 here is CAWSRLTSGGKQQFF. The CDR3 nucleotides read TGTGCCTGGAGTCGACTGACTAGCGGGGGAAAACAGCAGTTCTTC. The full variable domain, with the rest looked up from reference TRBV30 and TRBJ2-1, is SQTIHQWPATLVQPVGSPLSLECTVEGTSNPNLYWYRQAAGRGLQLLFYSVGIGQISSEVPQNLSASRPQDRQFILSSKKLLLSDSGFYLCAWSRLTSGGKQQFFGPGTRLTVL.

This clone was recorded only once. This rearrangement joins TRBV7-6 to TRBJ1-1, with 8 bases fitting TRBD1. Germline V CDR1 and CDR2: SGHVS, FNYEAQ. V lost 5 bases and J lost 3; bases outside the gene matches: 5. The CDR3 runs to 14 residues. The CDR3 DNA follows: TGTGCCAGCAGCCGGACAGGGAGCGACACTGAAGCTTTCTTT. Its translation: CASSRTGSDTEAFF. Filled out from reference TRBV7-6 and TRBJ1-1, the complete variable domain reads GAGVSQSPRYKVTKRGQDVALRCDPISGHVSLYWYRQALGQGPEFLTYFNYEAQQDKSGLPNDRFSAERPEGSISTLTIQRTEQRDSAMYRCASSRTGSDTEAFFGQGTRLTVV.

The rearrangement links TRBV5-1 to TRBJ2-5; D gene uncertain. There are 12 residues in the CDR3. Trimming removed 0 bases at V and 5 bases at J, with 5 bases between. Germline CDR1 and CDR2: SGHRS and YFSETQ. DNA of the CDR3: TGCGCCAGCAGCTTGGCCCGGGAGACCCAGTACTTC. It is translated as CASSLARETQYF. The full variable domain, in which reference TRBV5-1 and TRBJ2-5 provide the parts outside the CDR3, is KAGVTQTPRYLIKTRGQQVTLSCSPISGHRSVSWYQQTPGQGLQFLFEYFSETQRNKGNFPGRFSGRQFSNSRSEMNVSTLELGDSALYLCASSLARETQYFGPGTRLLVL.

This sequence joins TRBV6-4 and TRBJ2-1, with D perhaps matching TRBD1 or TRBD2 (5 bases each). Trimming took off 0 bases at V and 7 bases at J, with 19 bases between the two ends. Germline V lookup: CDR1 MRHNA, CDR2 SNTAGT. The CDR3 runs to 17 residues. The CDR3 loop is CASSDSWGRAGRNEQFF. DNA for the CDR3: TGTGCCAGCAGTGACTCGTGGGGCAGGGCGGGTCGGAATGAGCAGTTCTTC.

A word on this clone: A much larger clonotype is one base distant, so this may be a read error. This chain connects TRBV2 to TRBJ2-1; D not certain. The germline V gene has CDR1 SNHLY and CDR2 FYNNEI. V shed 6 bases and J shed 5 bases, with 5 bases lying between them. This CDR3 region has 11 residues. The DNA of the CDR3 is TGTGCCAGCAGGCAAAACAATGAGCAGTTCTTC. It specifies CASRQNNEQFF.

CDR3 residues: CASSPQPLGTQYF. The CDR3 region has the DNA TGTGCCAGCAGTCCACAACCCCTCGGGACCCAGTACTTC. This chain connects TRBV11-2 to TRBJ2-5; D call uncertain. CDR3 length equals 13 residues. Germline assignment: CDR1 SGHAT and CDR2 FQNNGV. With 6 bases removed from V and 7 bases from J, the gap between germline ends came to 15 bases.